These 3 T cell receptor beta chains came from one sample sequenced in a study of T cells of healthy individuals. TCRdb re-derived calls from the 5' RACE reads in MiXCR, one entry per CDR3 protein. The sample includes 45,000 to 60,000 distinct CDR3 sequences, roughly 14% of them seen just once. The receptors derive from a human donor in good health.

This clonotype was counted at least ten times. The V and J genes are TRBV5-6 and TRBJ2-5; no reliable D call. Trimming took 2 bases from V and 5 from J, leaving 7 bases between them. The CDR3 covers 12 residues. Germline CDR1 reads SGHDT; CDR2 reads YYEEEE. For the CDR3, the DNA is TGTGCCAGCAGCTTTGTTCGGGAGACCCAGTACTTC. This codes for CASSFVRETQYF. The whole variable domain, filled in from reference TRBV5-6 and TRBJ2-5, reads DAGVTQSPTHLIKTRGQQVTLRCSPKSGHDTVSWYQQALGQGPQFIFQYYEEEERQRGNFPDRFSGHQFPNYSSELNVNALLLGDSALYLCASSFVRETQYFGPGTRLLVL.

This clonotype was counted ten times or more. The chain uses TRBV10-3 and TRBJ2-1, with unresolved D. This CDR3 has 16 residues. Germline-derived CDR1 and CDR2 are ENHRY and SYGVKD. Trimming left V 2 bases short and J 0 bases short, with 11 bases between. CDR3 protein: CAISEGGRSSYNEQFF. In nucleotides, the CDR3 is TGTGCCATCAGTGAGGGTGGCAGGTCCTCCTACAATGAGCAGTTCTTC.

This clonotype occurred many times. V and J are TRBV4-3 and TRBJ1-4; D uncertain. The tail of the sequence fits TRBJ2-2 better, so the J call may be wrong. Germline lookup yields CDR1 LGHNA and CDR2 YSLEER. The CDR3 loop spans 13 amino acids. The DNA of the CDR3 is TGCGCCAGCAGCCCGGTAATGCCAGGGGAGCTGTTTTTT. Encoded protein: CASSPVMPGELFF.